The next 18 T cell receptor beta chains were all read from a single sample in a study of CD8 T cells in Susac syndrome. Reverse transcription of roughly 0.5 to 1 ug RNA was carried out with random hexamers. TCRdb reanalysed the immunoSEQ multiplex PCR reads using MiXCR and keeps one entry per CDR3 protein. The sample holds around 71,000 distinct CDR3 sequences, 90% to 95% seen once. Sequences were obtained from CD4+ T cells from PBMCs. These receptors came from a human donor with Susac syndrome.

DNA for the CDR3: TGTGCCAGTATGACAGGCGACGTGGGTGGCTACACCTTC. This codes for CASMTGDVGGYTF. This sequence joins TRBV19 and TRBJ1-2, with a tentative D call TRBD1 (6 bases). The V gene lost 7 bases and the J gene lost 7 bases, with 16 bases spanning the gap. This CDR3 is built from 13 residues. In germline, CDR1 is LNHDA, CDR2 SQIVND (reference sequence).

V is TRBV3-1 and J is TRBJ2-4; D call uncertain. The V gene's germline CDR1 is LGHDT and CDR2 YNNKEL (reference sequence). Trimming shortened V by 0 bases and J by 0 bases, and 15 bases separated the two germline ends. This CDR3 is built from 18 residues. The CDR3 is CASSQDLPIALAKNIQYF. CDR3 bases: TGTGCCAGCAGCCAAGATCTACCAATTGCCTTAGCCAAAAACATTCAGTACTTC. Filled out from reference TRBV3-1 and TRBJ2-4, the complete variable domain reads DTAVSQTPKYLVTQMGNDKSIKCEQNLGHDTMYWYKQDSKKFLKIMFSYNNKELIINETVPNRFSPKSPDKAHLNLHINSLELGDSAVYFCASSQDLPIALAKNIQYFGAGTRLSVL.

The gene calls are TRBV27 and TRBJ2-5; D might be TRBD1 (6 bases). Looked up from germline, CDR1 is MNHEY and CDR2 is SMNVEV (reference sequence). This CDR3 has 14 residues. V was clipped by 3 bases and J by 5 bases, with 13 bases between them. CDR3 sequence reads: CASSLTGYFETQYF. The CDR3 coding sequence is TGTGCCAGCAGTTTGACAGGATATTTCGAGACCCAGTACTTC.

The CDR3 loop is CATSRVRGLNEKLFF. CDR3 DNA: TGTGCCACCAGCAGAGTCAGGGGACTGAATGAAAAACTGTTTTTT. The V and J genes are TRBV15 and TRBJ1-4, with D tentatively TRBD1 (6 bases). V was clipped by 1 base and J by 5 bases, with 11 bases between them. CDR1 LNHNV and CDR2 YYDKDF come from the germline V gene (reference sequence). The CDR3 runs to 15 residues.

This clonotype was detected only once. The chain employs TRBV20-1 and TRBJ1-3, with D hard to call. This CDR3 is built from 11 residues. V lost 3 bases to trimming and J lost 6 bases, with 6 bases between them. Germline V CDR1 and CDR2: DFQATT, SNEGSKA (reference sequence). The DNA of the CDR3 is TGCAGTGCTAGTGGGGAAAACACCATATATTTT. Residues: CSASGENTIYF.

This chain uses TRBV7-2 with TRBJ2-1; D is perhaps TRBD1 or TRBD2 (5 bases each). The germline V gene has CDR1 SGHTA and CDR2 FQGNSA. CDR3 size: 14 residues. Trimming pared 5 bases from V and 5 bases from J, leaving 13 bases between. The CDR3 nucleotides read TGTGCCAGCAGCCCGGATGGGACCAACAATGAGCAGTTCTTC. Its translation is CASSPDGTNNEQFF.

The J gene is TRBJ1-2, the V gene TRBV6-2 or TRBV6-3; D uncertain. V dropped 11 bases and J dropped 8 bases, with 24 bases sitting between them. In germline, CDR1 is MNHEY, CDR2 SVGEGT. This CDR3 contains 14 residues. The DNA of the CDR3 is TGTGCCTGCCGACTAACTATGGCTACCATGGGCTACACCTTC. Its translation is CACRLTMATMGYTF.

The V and J genes are TRBV7-2 and TRBJ2-1; D is unclear. The CDR3 contains 16 residues. The ends were cut back, 1 base at V and 5 bases at J, with 15 bases in the middle. Germline values: CDR1 SGHTA, CDR2 FQGNSA. The CDR3 DNA follows: TGTGCCAGCAGCTTAGAACCGGGCAATATGCACAATGAGCAGTTCTTC. Translating it yields CASSLEPGNMHNEQFF.

The J gene is TRBJ1-1, the V gene TRBV2; D perhaps matches TRBD1 (5 bases). Germline lookup yields CDR1 SNHLY and CDR2 FYNNEI. The V end was cut by 5 bases, the J end by 1 base, with 11 bases between. The CDR3 runs 14 residues. CDR3 amino acids: CASSTGGENTEAFF. In DNA, the CDR3 is TGTGCCAGCAGTACCGGGGGGGAGAACACTGAAGCTTTCTTT.

The chain has TRBV23-1 and TRBJ1-1; possible D gene TRBD1, 5 bases. TRBV23-1 is labeled an ORF, and its function is uncertain. This CDR3 has 14 amino acids. Trimming shortened V by 3 bases and J by 2 bases, and 10 bases separated the two germline ends. DNA for the CDR3: TGCGCCAGCAGTCAGCCGGGACTTAACACTGAAGCTTTCTTT. It is translated as CASSQPGLNTEAFF.

This clonotype appeared a few times. V usage is TRBV14 and J usage is TRBJ2-1, with TRBD1 matching over 7 bases. With V trimmed by 0 bases and J by 7 bases, 0 bases remained unmatched. This CDR3 contains 13 residues. CDR1 and CDR2 from the germline V gene are SGHDN and FVKESK. In nucleotides, the CDR3 is TGTGCCAGCAGCCAAGACAGGGGGAATGAGCAGTTCTTC. Encoded protein: CASSQDRGNEQFF.

The chain uses TRBV18 and TRBJ2-7, with D possibly matching TRBD2 (6 bases). Germline assignment: CDR1 KGHSH and CDR2 LQKENI. V was shortened by 4 bases and J by 2 bases, with 12 bases between the two germline ends. There are 14 residues in the CDR3. This chain's CDR3 is CASSRDFRTYEQYF. The CDR3 DNA reads TGTGCCAGCTCACGGGACTTTAGGACCTACGAGCAGTACTTC.

This chain links TRBV7-8 with TRBJ1-1; a possible D gene is TRBD1 (5 bases). The CDR3 runs 16 residues. Trimming shortened V by 5 bases and J by 0 bases, and 16 bases separated the two germline ends. From germline, CDR1 is SGHVS and CDR2 FQNEAQ. CDR3 amino acids: CASSPLFGAMNTEAFF. The CDR3 DNA is TGTGCCAGCAGCCCTCTGTTCGGGGCTATGAACACTGAAGCTTTCTTT.

The V call is TRBV18, the J call TRBJ1-1; the D gene is possibly TRBD1 (6 bases). The ends were cut back, 6 bases at V and 1 base at J, with 15 bases in the middle. Germline values: CDR1 KGHSH, CDR2 LQKENI. CDR3 length equals 15 residues. The chain's CDR3 is CASSRARTENTEAFF. CDR3 sequence (DNA): TGTGCCAGCTCTCGGGCCAGGACAGAGAACACTGAAGCTTTCTTT.

The J gene is TRBJ1-2, the V gene TRBV3-1; D gene unclear. CDR3 length: 11 amino acids. Trimming removed 1 base from V and 8 bases from J, with 5 bases in between. CDR1 is LGHDT and CDR2 is YNNKEL in the germline V gene (reference sequence). CDR3 in amino acids: CASSQGRGYTF. Written as DNA, the CDR3 is TGTGCCAGCAGCCAAGGGCGGGGCTACACCTTC.

The CDR3: CASSLLGTEAFF. The CDR3 nucleotides are TGTGCCAGCAGCCTCCTGGGGACTGAAGCTTTCTTT. The V gene is TRBV11-2, the J gene TRBJ1-1; D is undetermined. The CDR3 runs 12 residues. Germline CDR1 and CDR2: SGHAT and FQNNGV. Trimming removed 5 bases from V and 5 bases from J, with 9 bases in between.

V and J are TRBV28 and TRBJ1-5; 7 nucleotides line up with TRBD1. Trimming cost V 1 base and J 2 bases; bases outside gene matches: 5. This CDR3 has 16 residues. Per germline, CDR1 MDHEN and CDR2 SYDVKM. The CDR3 sequence is CASSLFPGTGNQPQHF. CDR3 nucleotide sequence: TGTGCCAGCAGTTTATTCCCGGGGACAGGCAATCAGCCCCAGCATTTT.

The rearrangement joins TRBV20-1 to TRBJ2-1; 12 bases line up with TRBD1. Germline V gene sequence: CDR1 DFQATT, CDR2 SNEGSKA (reference sequence). The CDR3 spans 14 residues. The junction had 9 bases not matched to a gene; V was cut back by 6 bases and J by 9 bases. The CDR3 sequence is CSAVGDRGRGEQFF. The CDR3 nucleotides read TGCAGTGCGGTGGGGGACAGGGGGCGAGGTGAGCAGTTCTTC.